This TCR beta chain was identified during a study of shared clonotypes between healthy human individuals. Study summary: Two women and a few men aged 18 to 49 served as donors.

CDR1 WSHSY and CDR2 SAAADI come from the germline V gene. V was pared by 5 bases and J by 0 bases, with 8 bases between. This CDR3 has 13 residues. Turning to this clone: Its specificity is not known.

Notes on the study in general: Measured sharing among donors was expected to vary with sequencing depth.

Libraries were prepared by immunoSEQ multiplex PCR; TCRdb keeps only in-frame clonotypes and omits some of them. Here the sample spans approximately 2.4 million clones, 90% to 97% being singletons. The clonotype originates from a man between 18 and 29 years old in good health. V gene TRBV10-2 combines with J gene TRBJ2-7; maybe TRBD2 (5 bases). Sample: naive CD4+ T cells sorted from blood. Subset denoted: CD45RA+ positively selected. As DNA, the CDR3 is TGCGCCAGCAGTCTAGCTGACTCCTACGAGCAGTACTTC. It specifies CASSLADSYEQYF.